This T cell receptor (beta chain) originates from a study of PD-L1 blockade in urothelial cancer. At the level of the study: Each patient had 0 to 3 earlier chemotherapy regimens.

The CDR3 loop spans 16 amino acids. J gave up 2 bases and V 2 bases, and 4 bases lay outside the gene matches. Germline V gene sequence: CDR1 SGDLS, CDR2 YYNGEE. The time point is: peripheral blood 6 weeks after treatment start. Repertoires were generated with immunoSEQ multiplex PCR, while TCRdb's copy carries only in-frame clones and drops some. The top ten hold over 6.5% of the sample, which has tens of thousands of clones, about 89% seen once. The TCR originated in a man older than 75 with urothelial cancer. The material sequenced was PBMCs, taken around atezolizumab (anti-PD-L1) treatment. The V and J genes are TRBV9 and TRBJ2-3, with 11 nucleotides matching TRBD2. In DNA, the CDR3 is TGTGCCAGCAGCGTGGTAGCGGGAGGGGTCACAGATACGCAGTATTTT. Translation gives CASSVVAGGVTDTQYF.